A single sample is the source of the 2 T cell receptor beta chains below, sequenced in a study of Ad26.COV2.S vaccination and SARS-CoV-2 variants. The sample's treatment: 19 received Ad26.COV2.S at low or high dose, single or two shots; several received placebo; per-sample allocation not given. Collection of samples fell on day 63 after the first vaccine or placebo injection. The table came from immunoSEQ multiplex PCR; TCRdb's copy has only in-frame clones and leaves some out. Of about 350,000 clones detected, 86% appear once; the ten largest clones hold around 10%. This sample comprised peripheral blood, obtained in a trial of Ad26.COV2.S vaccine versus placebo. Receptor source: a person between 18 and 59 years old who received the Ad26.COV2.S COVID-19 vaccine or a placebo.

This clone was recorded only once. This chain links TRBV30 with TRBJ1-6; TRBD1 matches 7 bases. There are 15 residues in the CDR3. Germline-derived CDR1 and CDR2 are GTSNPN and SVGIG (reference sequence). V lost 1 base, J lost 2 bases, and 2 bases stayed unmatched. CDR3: CAWSAGTAYNSPLHF. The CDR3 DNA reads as TGTGCCTGGAGTGCCGGGACAGCCTATAATTCACCCCTCCACTTT.

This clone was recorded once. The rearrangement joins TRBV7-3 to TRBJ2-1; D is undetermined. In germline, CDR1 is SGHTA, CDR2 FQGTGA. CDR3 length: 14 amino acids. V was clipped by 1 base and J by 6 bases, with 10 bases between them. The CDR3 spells CASSLSGPSNEQFF. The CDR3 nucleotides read TGTGCCAGCAGCTTAAGTGGTCCGTCCAATGAGCAGTTCTTC.